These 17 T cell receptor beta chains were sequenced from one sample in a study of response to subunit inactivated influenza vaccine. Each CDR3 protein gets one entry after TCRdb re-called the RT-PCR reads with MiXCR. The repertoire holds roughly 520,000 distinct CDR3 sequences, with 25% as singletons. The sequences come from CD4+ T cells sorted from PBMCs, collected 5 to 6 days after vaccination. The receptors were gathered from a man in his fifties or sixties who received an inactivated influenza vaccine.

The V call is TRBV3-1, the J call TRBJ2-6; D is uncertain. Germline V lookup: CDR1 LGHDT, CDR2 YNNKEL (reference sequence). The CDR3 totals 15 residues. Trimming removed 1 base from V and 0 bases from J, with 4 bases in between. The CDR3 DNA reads TGTGCCAGCAGCCAAGCCTCCTCTGGGGCCAACGTCCTGACTTTC. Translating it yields CASSQASSGANVLTF.

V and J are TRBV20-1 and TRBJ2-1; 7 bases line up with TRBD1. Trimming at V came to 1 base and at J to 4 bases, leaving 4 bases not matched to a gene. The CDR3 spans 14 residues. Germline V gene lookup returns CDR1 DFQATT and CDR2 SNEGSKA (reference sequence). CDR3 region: CSARVARGYNEQFF. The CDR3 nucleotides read TGCAGTGCTAGAGTCGCCAGGGGGTACAATGAGCAGTTCTTC.

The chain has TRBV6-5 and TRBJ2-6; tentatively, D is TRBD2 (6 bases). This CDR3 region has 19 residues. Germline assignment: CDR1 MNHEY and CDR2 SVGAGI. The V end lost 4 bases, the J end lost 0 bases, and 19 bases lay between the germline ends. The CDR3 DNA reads TGTGCCAGCAGTTCCCCCCGGGACTGGGGCAACTCTGGGGCCAACGTCCTGACTTTC. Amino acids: CASSSPRDWGNSGANVLTF.

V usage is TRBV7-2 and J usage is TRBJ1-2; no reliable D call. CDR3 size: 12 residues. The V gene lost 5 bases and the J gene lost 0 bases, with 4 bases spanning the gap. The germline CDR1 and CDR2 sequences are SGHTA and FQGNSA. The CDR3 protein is CASSATNYGYTF. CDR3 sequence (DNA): TGTGCCAGCAGCGCGACTAACTATGGCTACACCTTC.

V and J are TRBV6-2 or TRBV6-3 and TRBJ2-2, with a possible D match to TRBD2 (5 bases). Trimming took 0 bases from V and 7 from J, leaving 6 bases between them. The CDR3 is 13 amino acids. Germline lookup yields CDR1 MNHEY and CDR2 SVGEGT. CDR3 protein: CASSYSEVGELFF. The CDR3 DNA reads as TGTGCCAGCAGTTACTCGGAGGTCGGGGAGCTGTTTTTT.

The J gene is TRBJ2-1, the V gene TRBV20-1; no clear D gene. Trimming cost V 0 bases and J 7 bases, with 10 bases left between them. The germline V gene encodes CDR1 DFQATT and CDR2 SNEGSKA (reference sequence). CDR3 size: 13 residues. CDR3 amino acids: CSARDQYKNEQFF. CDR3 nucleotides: TGCAGTGCTAGAGATCAGTATAAGAATGAGCAGTTCTTC.

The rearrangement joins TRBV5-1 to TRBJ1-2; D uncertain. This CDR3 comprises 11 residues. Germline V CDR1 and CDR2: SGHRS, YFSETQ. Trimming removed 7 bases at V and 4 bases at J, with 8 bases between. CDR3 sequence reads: CASGAGYGYTF. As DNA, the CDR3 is TGCGCCAGCGGTGCGGGCTATGGCTACACCTTC.

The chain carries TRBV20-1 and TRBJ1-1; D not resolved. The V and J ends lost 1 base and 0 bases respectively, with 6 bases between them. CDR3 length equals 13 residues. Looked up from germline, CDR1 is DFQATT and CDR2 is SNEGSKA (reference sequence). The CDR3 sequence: CSARAWLNTEAFF. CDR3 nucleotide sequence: TGCAGTGCTAGAGCTTGGTTGAACACTGAAGCTTTCTTT.

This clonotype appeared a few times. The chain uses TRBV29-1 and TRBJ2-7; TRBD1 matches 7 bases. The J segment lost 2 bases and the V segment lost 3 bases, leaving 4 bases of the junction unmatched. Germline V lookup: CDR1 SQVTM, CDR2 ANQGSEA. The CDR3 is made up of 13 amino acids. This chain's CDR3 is CSVENRGTYEQYF. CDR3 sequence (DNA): TGCAGCGTTGAGAACAGGGGTACCTACGAGCAGTACTTC.

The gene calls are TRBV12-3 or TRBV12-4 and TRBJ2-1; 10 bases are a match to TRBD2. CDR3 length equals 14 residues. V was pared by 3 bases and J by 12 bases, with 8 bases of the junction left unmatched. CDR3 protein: CASSLGLAGALQFF. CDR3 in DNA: TGTGCCAGCAGTTTGGGTCTAGCGGGGGCTCTGCAGTTCTTC.

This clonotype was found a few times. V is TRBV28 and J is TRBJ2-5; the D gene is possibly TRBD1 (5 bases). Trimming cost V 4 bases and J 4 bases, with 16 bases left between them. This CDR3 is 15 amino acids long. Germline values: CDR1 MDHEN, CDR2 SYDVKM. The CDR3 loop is CASSSFRGRGETQYF. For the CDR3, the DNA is TGTGCCAGCAGTTCTTTTAGGGGCCGAGGAGAGACCCAGTACTTC.

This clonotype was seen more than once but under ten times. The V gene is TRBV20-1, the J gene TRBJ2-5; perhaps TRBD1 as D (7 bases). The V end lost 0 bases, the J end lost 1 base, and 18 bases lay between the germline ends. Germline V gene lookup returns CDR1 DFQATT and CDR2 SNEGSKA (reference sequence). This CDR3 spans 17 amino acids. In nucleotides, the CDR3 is TGCAGTGCTAGAGATGGGGGCCAGGGGGGATTCCAAGAGACCCAGTACTTC. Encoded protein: CSARDGGQGGFQETQYF.

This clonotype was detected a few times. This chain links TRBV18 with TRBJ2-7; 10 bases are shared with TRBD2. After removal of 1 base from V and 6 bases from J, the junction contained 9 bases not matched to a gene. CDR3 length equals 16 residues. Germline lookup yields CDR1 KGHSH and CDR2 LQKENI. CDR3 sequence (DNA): TGTGCCAGCTCACCACGGCTAGCGGGAGATCAGGGCGAGCAGTACTTC. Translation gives CASSPRLAGDQGEQYF. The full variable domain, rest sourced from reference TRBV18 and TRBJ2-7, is NAGVMQNPRHLVRRRGQEARLRCSPMKGHSHVYWYRQLPEEGLKFMVYLQKENIIDESGMPKERFSAEFPKEGPSILRIQQVVRGDSAAYFCASSPRLAGDQGEQYFGPGTRLTVT.

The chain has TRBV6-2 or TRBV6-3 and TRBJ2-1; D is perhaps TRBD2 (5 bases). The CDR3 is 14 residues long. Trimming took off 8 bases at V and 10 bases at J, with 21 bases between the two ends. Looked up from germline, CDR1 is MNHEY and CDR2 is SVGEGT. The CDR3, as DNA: TGTGCCAGCTCCCGGCGGGCTAGCCTCTCGGAGCAGTTCTTC. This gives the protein CASSRRASLSEQFF.

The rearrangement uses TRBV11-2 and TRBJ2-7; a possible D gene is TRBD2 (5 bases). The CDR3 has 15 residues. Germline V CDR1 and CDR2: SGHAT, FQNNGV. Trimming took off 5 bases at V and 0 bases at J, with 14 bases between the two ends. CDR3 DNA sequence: TGTGCCAGCAGCCGGATCCCGGGGAGCTCCTACGAGCAGTACTTC. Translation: CASSRIPGSSYEQYF.

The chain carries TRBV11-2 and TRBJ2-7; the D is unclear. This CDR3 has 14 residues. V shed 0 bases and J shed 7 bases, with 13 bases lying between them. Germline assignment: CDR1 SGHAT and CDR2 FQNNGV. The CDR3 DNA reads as TGTGCCAGCAGCTTAGACAGTGTCGCTAAAGAGCAGTACTTC. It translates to CASSLDSVAKEQYF.

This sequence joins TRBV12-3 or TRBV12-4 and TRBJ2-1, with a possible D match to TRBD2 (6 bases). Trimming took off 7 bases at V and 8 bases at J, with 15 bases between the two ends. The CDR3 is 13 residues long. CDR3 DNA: TGTGCCAGCACCCCACCGGGGGTACATGAGCAGTTCTTC. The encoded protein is CASTPPGVHEQFF.